The 18 T cell receptor beta chains presented below share a single source sample, sequenced in a study of T cell repertoires in cytomegalovirus infection (dated by TCRdb to the late 2010s). The treatment or condition label, read with the paper, signifies: in vitro stimulation with specific CMV peptide epitopes to enrich CMV-specific T cells. These receptors lack a known antigen. Sequencing used an Illumina HiSeq 1500. Clones were called with MiXCR by TCRdb after fastp trimmed the public reads at Q25, and only in-frame beta chains were retained. Rows are unified per CDR3 protein, each entry keeping the most common DNA and genes. Across this sample there are around 500,000 distinct CDR3 sequences, with about 44% seen only once. The ten largest clones take up 40% to 50% of the sample. The sample was cultured PBMCs, taken from culture after CMV antigen stimulation. The receptors come from a human donor in good health (CMV status not recorded). Some clones in this sample may be carry-over from other donors' samples.

This chain joins TRBV7-8 and TRBJ2-1; D unclear. This CDR3 region has 14 residues. In germline, CDR1 is SGHVS, CDR2 FQNEAQ. The germline V and J ends were trimmed by 5 bases and 2 bases, with 10 bases remaining between them. CDR3: CASSPRWAYNEQFF. Here the CDR3 DNA reads TGTGCCAGCAGCCCCCGATGGGCCTACAATGAGCAGTTCTTC. The entire variable domain, with the rest obtained from reference TRBV7-8 and TRBJ2-1, is as follows: GAGVSQSPRYKVAKRGQDVALRCDPISGHVSLFWYQQALGQGPEFLTYFQNEAQLDKSGLPSDRFFAERPEGSVSTLKIQRTQQEDSAVYLCASSPRWAYNEQFFGPGTRLTVL.

A note on this clonotype: A junction boundary mismatches the germline segment, possibly from a read error. The V and J genes are TRBV7-2 and TRBJ2-7; D not certain. Germline CDR1 is SGHTA and CDR2 is FQGNSA. This CDR3 is built from 14 residues. The chain's CDR3 is CASSSLGLHPKPHF. CDR3 bases: TGTGCCAGCAGCAGCCTCGGGCTCCACCCGAAGCCCCACTTC.

V gene TRBV7-6 combines with J gene TRBJ2-5; D gene ambiguous. Germline loops: CDR1 SGHVS, CDR2 FNYEAQ. V lost 0 bases and J lost 3, with 5 bases in between. The CDR3 covers 13 residues. The CDR3 loop reads CASSLAIKETQYF. In DNA, the CDR3 is TGTGCCAGCAGCTTAGCGATAAAAGAGACCCAGTACTTC.

This chain links TRBV10-3 with TRBJ1-2; no definite D call. V was clipped by 6 bases and J by 5 bases, with 19 bases between them. The CDR3 extends over 15 amino acids. In germline, CDR1 is ENHRY, CDR2 SYGVKD. In DNA, the CDR3 is TGTGCCATCAGACCGCGGATGGCAACGGAATATGGCTACACCTTC. It is translated as CAIRPRMATEYGYTF.

This clonotype has only a few counts. The V and J genes are TRBV7-2 and TRBJ1-1, with 7 bases identical to TRBD1. CDR1 and CDR2 (germline): SGHTA, FQGNSA. The CDR3 extends over 16 amino acids. V shed 5 bases and J 7 bases; nucleotides not matched to a gene: 16. Written as DNA, the CDR3 is TGTGCCAGCAGCAATCCTCCGACAGGGTGGCTAATTGAAGCTTTCTTT. The encoded protein is CASSNPPTGWLIEAFF. Supplemented by reference TRBV7-2 and TRBJ1-1, the full variable domain reads GAGVSQSPSNKVTEKGKDVELRCDPISGHTALYWYRQSLGQGLEFLIYFQGNSAPDKSGLPSDRFSAERTGGSVSTLTIQRTQQEDSAVYLCASSNPPTGWLIEAFFGQGTRLTVV.

This chain uses TRBV7-6 with TRBJ1-6, with TRBD1 matching 7 bases. The V segment lost 5 bases and the J segment 5 bases; nucleotides outside the gene matches: 6. Per germline, CDR1 SGHVS and CDR2 FNYEAQ. The length of the CDR3 is 15 residues. The DNA for the CDR3 is TGTGCCAGCAGCCCCCGGGACAGAAATAATTCACCCCTCCACTTT. This encodes CASSPRDRNNSPLHF.

This sequence joins TRBV19 and TRBJ2-3; TRBD2 matches at 10 bases. V dropped 2 bases and J dropped 3; count of bases not matched to a gene: 2. CDR1 and CDR2 from the germline V gene are LNHDA and SQIVND (reference sequence). The CDR3 sequence is 15 residues long. The CDR3 loop reads CASSIWTSGTDTQYF. The CDR3 DNA is TGTGCCAGTAGTATATGGACTAGCGGTACAGATACGCAGTATTTT.

V and J are TRBV4-1 and TRBJ1-1; D perhaps matches TRBD1 (6 bases). Germline values: CDR1 MGHRA, CDR2 YSYEKL. Between the trimmed V and J ends, which lost 3 bases and 5 bases, there was a span of 16 bases. This CDR3 has 15 amino acids. The CDR3 loop reads CASSHPDRRGTEAFF. The CDR3 DNA follows: TGCGCCAGCAGCCATCCAGACAGGAGAGGGACTGAAGCTTTCTTT.

The V and J genes are TRBV12-3 or TRBV12-4 and TRBJ1-2; D is uncertain. The CDR3 spans 12 residues. Between the trimmed V and J ends, which lost 2 bases and 8 bases, there was a span of 9 bases. The CDR3 here is CASSLSPRGYTF. The CDR3 coding sequence is TGTGCCAGCAGTTTATCGCCTCGGGGCTACACCTTC.

V usage is TRBV7-2 and J usage is TRBJ2-3, with 7 bases that match TRBD1. Germline V gene sequence: CDR1 SGHTA, CDR2 FQGNSA. This CDR3 comprises 15 residues. Trimming cost V 0 bases and J 4 bases; bases outside gene matches: 4. The CDR3 DNA sequence: TGTGCCAGCAGCTTAGCGGGACAGTTTTCAGATACGCAGTATTTT. This sequence encodes CASSLAGQFSDTQYF. The full variable domain, its missing parts supplied by reference TRBV7-2 and TRBJ2-3, is GAGVSQSPSNKVTEKGKDVELRCDPISGHTALYWYRQSLGQGLEFLIYFQGNSAPDKSGLPSDRFSAERTGGSVSTLTIQRTQQEDSAVYLCASSLAGQFSDTQYFGPGTRLTVL.

The chain joins TRBV11-3 to TRBJ2-2; no clear D gene. This CDR3 has 15 amino acids. The V end was cut by 5 bases, the J end by 1 base, with 11 bases between. Germline CDR1 SGHNT, CDR2 YENEEA. Here the CDR3 DNA reads TGTGCCAGCAGCCCGGAGTTTTTGAACACCGGGGAGCTGTTTTTT. As protein: CASSPEFLNTGELFF.

V is TRBV25-1 and J is TRBJ2-1; D uncertain. CDR3 length: 15 residues. Looked up from germline, CDR1 is MGHDK and CDR2 is SYGVNS. The germline V and J ends were trimmed by 3 bases and 1 base, with 10 bases remaining between them. CDR3 residues: CASSEVSKSYNEQFF. DNA of the CDR3: TGTGCCAGCAGTGAGGTCAGCAAGTCCTACAATGAGCAGTTCTTC.

CDR3 bases: TGTGCCAGCGGAGGCAGTGGAAACACCATATATTTT. Amino acid sequence: CASGGSGNTIYF. The rearrangement joins TRBV7-2 to TRBJ1-3; D is ambiguous. The V end lost 8 bases, the J end lost 3 bases, and 8 bases lay between the germline ends. Germline CDR1 reads SGHTA; CDR2 reads FQGNSA. The CDR3 is 12 residues long. Together with reference TRBV7-2 and TRBJ1-3, the CDR3 gives the full variable domain: GAGVSQSPSNKVTEKGKDVELRCDPISGHTALYWYRQSLGQGLEFLIYFQGNSAPDKSGLPSDRFSAERTGGSVSTLTIQRTQQEDSAVYLCASGGSGNTIYFGEGSWLTVV.

This clonotype was seen a few times. The chain combines TRBV7-6 with TRBJ1-1; a possible D gene is TRBD1 (6 bases). Germline V gene data show CDR1 as SGHVS and CDR2 as FNYEAQ. The CDR3 length is 17 residues. With 4 bases removed from V and 4 bases from J, the gap between germline ends came to 22 bases. The CDR3 coding sequence is TGTGCCAGCAGCTCAAACCCCCCCGGGGGCAGGATCACTGAAGCTTTCTTT. It encodes CASSSNPPGGRITEAFF.

There are a few counts of this clonotype. The chain is built from TRBV7-2 and TRBJ2-1, with a weak D call TRBD2 (5 bases). V lost 2 bases and J lost 6, with 11 bases in between. In germline, CDR1 is SGHTA, CDR2 FQGNSA. CDR3 length: 14 amino acids. The CDR3 here is CASSLTSAGNEQFF. CDR3 DNA sequence: TGTGCCAGCAGCTTAACCTCGGCGGGCAATGAGCAGTTCTTC.

The table lists this clonotype with a count of one. This may stem from a read error, because a much larger clone lies one nucleotide away. The chain is built from TRBV7-2 and TRBJ2-5; D uncertain. Germline V gene sequence: CDR1 SGHTA, CDR2 FQGNSA. This CDR3 has 14 amino acids. The CDR3 protein is CASSLARHHETQYF. CDR3 nucleotide sequence: TGTGCCAGCAGCTTAGCCCGCCACCACGAGACCCAGTACTTC.

V gene TRBV5-1 combines with J gene TRBJ1-2; no reliable D call. CDR1 and CDR2 from the germline V gene are SGHRS and YFSETQ. Trimming took off 4 bases at V and 1 base at J, with 14 bases between the two ends. The CDR3 sequence is 15 residues long. The CDR3 DNA is TGCGCCAGCAGCAAGAACGGACGGCTTAACTATGGCTACACCTTC. It specifies CASSKNGRLNYGYTF.

The chain has TRBV12-3 or TRBV12-4 and TRBJ2-3; 8 nucleotides align to TRBD1. Trimming at V came to 5 bases and at J to 0 bases, leaving 4 bases not matched to a gene. CDR3 size: 15 residues. The CDR3 DNA reads TGTGCCAGCAGTGGGGACAGGCTTAGCACAGATACGCAGTATTTT. The encoded protein is CASSGDRLSTDTQYF.